This paragraph covers one T cell receptor (beta chain) sequence. The CDR3 has 15 residues. With 3 bases removed from V and 7 bases from J, the gap between germline ends came to 18 bases. CDR1 is LGHNA, CDR2 YSLEER, per germline. Methods used by the authors: Estimation of nucleated cell counts was performed using reference gene primer amplification. The repertoire was sequenced with immunoSEQ multiplex PCR; TCRdb's copy has only in-frame clones and lacks some. The DNA gave D and trimming, while V, J and clone size come from that table. The table lists tens of thousands of clones, roughly nine tenths of them singletons. The sample belongs to a study of blood T cell repertoires in COVID-19. Turning to the study itself: The United States, Italy and Spain were the sources of the acute and convalescent COVID-19 samples. The cDNA or gDNA used as material had been derived from T cells, B-cell-depleted T cells, or PBMCs.

The chain carries TRBV4-3 and TRBJ1-1; tentatively, D is TRBD1 (5 bases). The sequence was collected from a woman aged 45 to 65 with active or convalescent COVID-19. The specimen was peripheral blood. CDR3 region: CASSHAQAGGGEAFF. DNA of the CDR3: TGCGCCAGCAGCCATGCCCAGGCGGGGGGGGGTGAAGCTTTCTTT.